This TCR beta chain derives from a study of graft-versus-host responses after intestinal transplantation. Overall study: Recipients had multivisceral, liver-intestinal, or isolated intestinal transplants.

The study's findings and limits: Graft-donor T cell macrochimerism coincided with high graft-versus-host to host-versus-graft clonal ratios in allografts. With peak circulating GvH clone levels came an association with early post-transplant HvG declines.

Repertoires were generated with immunoSEQ multiplex PCR, while TCRdb's copy carries only in-frame clones and drops some. Among more than 90,000 clones listed, approximately 92% were seen once. Comments on this clone: Its antigen is as yet unknown.

CDR1 SNHLY and CDR2 FYNNEI come from the germline V gene. Trimming took 5 bases from V and 6 from J; bases not matched to a gene: 6. This CDR3 is built from 14 residues. The sequencing here drew on unstimulated CD4+ T cells sorted from spleen or lymph node cells, taken before transplant. This chain uses TRBV2 with TRBJ1-5; 8 bases map to TRBD1. The source of this sequence is a human donor who was the organ donor for an intestinal transplant. The CDR3 region has the DNA TGTGCCAGCAGTCTTGGACAGGGTGGTCAGCCCCAGCATTTT. The encoded protein is CASSLGQGGQPQHF.